The clone carrying this TCR beta chain has a handful of counts. No antigen is known for it. V lost 6 bases and J lost 3, with 18 bases in between. This CDR3 region has 15 residues. Germline V gene sequence: CDR1 MDHEN, CDR2 SYDVKM. cDNA synthesis used the whole RNA isolate, giving expressed TCRB sequences. TCRdb keeps only in-frame clones here, not all; method: immunoSEQ multiplex PCR. The data show approximately 600,000 clones, around 12% seen once. This entry belongs to a study of beta chain features in type 1 diabetes. Notes on the study in general: In all four CD4+ subsets, TCRB CDR3 length was significantly, moderately reduced in type 1 diabetes.

Sequenced: naive CD4+ T cells from blood. The J gene is TRBJ2-7, the V gene TRBV28, with D possibly being TRBD2 (5 bases). This receptor was taken from a man aged 30 to 39 with type 1 diabetes. The CDR3 reads CASSRGTVTNYEQYF. As DNA, the CDR3 is TGTGCCAGCAGCCGGGGTACAGTCACGAACTACGAGCAGTACTTC.